This TCR beta chain appears in the sequencing data of a study of blood T cell repertoires in COVID-19. The ends were cut back, 4 bases at V and 8 bases at J, with 14 bases in the middle. The germline CDR1 and CDR2 sequences are SGHTA and FQGTGA. The CDR3 has 13 amino acids. This clone was recorded once. Only in-frame clones appear in the TCRdb table, and some are missing; sequencing was by immunoSEQ multiplex PCR. The sample carries around 100,000 clones, around 92% recorded once. The source material was peripheral blood. The chain uses TRBV7-3 and TRBJ1-1; TRBD1 is a possible D gene (5 bases). The TCR originated in a woman aged 60-70 years with acute or convalescent COVID-19. CDR3 in amino acids: CASSSIPGGEAFF. CDR3 sequence (DNA): TGTGCCAGCAGCTCCATCCCGGGGGGAGAAGCTTTCTTT.